This entry lists 13 T cell receptor beta chains sequenced from one sample in a study of Ad26.COV2.S vaccination and SARS-CoV-2 variants. Treatment in this sample: around 19 received Ad26.COV2.S at low or high dose, single or two shots; 5 received placebo; per-sample allocation not given. The investigators took samples on day 63 after the first vaccine or placebo injection. The protocol was immunoSEQ multiplex PCR, while the TCRdb copy is restricted to in-frame clones and leaves out a portion. This table has under 300,000 clones, around 88% appearing once. The specimen comprised peripheral blood, sampled in a trial of Ad26.COV2.S vaccine versus placebo. These receptors originate from a person between 18 and 65 years old who received the Ad26.COV2.S COVID-19 vaccine or a placebo.

The gene calls are TRBV7-2 and TRBJ1-5, with D possibly being TRBD1 (6 bases). Germline CDR1 and CDR2: SGHTA and FQGNSA. The CDR3 loop spans 15 amino acids. V lost 5 bases and J lost 7, with 18 bases in between. The CDR3 protein is CASSKNSGVGQPQHF. For the CDR3, the DNA is TGTGCCAGCAGCAAAAATTCAGGGGTTGGACAGCCCCAGCATTTT.

This sequence joins TRBV7-2 and TRBJ1-1; D is unclear. The V gene lost 5 bases and the J gene lost 5 bases, with 12 bases spanning the gap. Germline-derived CDR1 and CDR2 are SGHTA and FQGNSA. CDR3 length: 13 residues. Here the CDR3 reads CASSLPLGTEAFF. The CDR3, as DNA: TGTGCCAGCAGCCTACCTCTAGGGACTGAAGCTTTCTTT. Filled out from reference TRBV7-2 and TRBJ1-1, the complete variable domain reads GAGVSQSPSNKVTEKGKDVELRCDPISGHTALYWYRQSLGQGLEFLIYFQGNSAPDKSGLPSDRFSAERTGGSVSTLTIQRTQQEDSAVYLCASSLPLGTEAFFGQGTRLTVV.

V usage is TRBV15 and J usage is TRBJ1-5; D gene uncertain. Trimming removed 2 bases from V and 3 bases from J, with 14 bases in between. Per the germline V gene, CDR1 is LNHNV and CDR2 is YYDKDF (reference sequence). This CDR3 spans 16 amino acids. The CDR3 reads CATSRSPPGSNQPQHF. The CDR3 nucleotides read TGTGCCACCAGCAGATCACCCCCGGGGTCCAATCAGCCCCAGCATTTT.

The chain uses TRBV27 and TRBJ2-3; TRBD1 matches 7 bases. Germline trimming cut 5 bases from V and 1 base from J; bases unmatched to any gene: 6. This CDR3 is 15 amino acids long. The germline V gene encodes CDR1 MNHEY and CDR2 SMNVEV (reference sequence). The CDR3: CASSGWTGGTDTQYF. The CDR3 region has the DNA TGTGCCAGCAGTGGCTGGACAGGTGGCACAGATACGCAGTATTTT.

J is TRBJ1-2 and V is TRBV4-3, with TRBD1 matching over 11 bases. CDR3 length: 15 amino acids. Looked up from germline, CDR1 is LGHNA and CDR2 is YSLEER. V lost 4 bases and J lost 7; bases outside the gene matches: 8. This CDR3 reads CASSLILGQGGGYTF. DNA of the CDR3: TGCGCCAGCAGCCTAATTCTGGGACAGGGGGGTGGCTACACCTTC.

J is TRBJ2-7 and V is TRBV5-6, with D possibly being TRBD1 (5 bases). The CDR3 is made up of 14 amino acids. V was trimmed by 1 base and J by 3 bases, leaving 11 bases between them. CDR1 is SGHDT, CDR2 YYEEEE, per germline. The CDR3 loop is CASSLYPRDYEQYV. As DNA, the CDR3 is TGTGCCAGCAGCTTGTACCCCAGGGACTACGAGCAGTACGTC.

The chain recombines TRBV25-1 with TRBJ2-7; maybe TRBD2 (6 bases). Trimming stripped 3 bases from V and 10 bases from J, with 19 bases between. The CDR3 loop spans 14 amino acids. Germline loops: CDR1 MGHDK, CDR2 SYGVNS. DNA for the CDR3: TGTGCCAGCAGTGAGGTTGGCGGGGCAAGGAGACAGTACTTC. Residues: CASSEVGGARRQYF.

The rearrangement joins TRBV11-2 to TRBJ1-5; possibly TRBD1 for D (5 bases). Germline V gene data show CDR1 as SGHAT and CDR2 as FQNNGV. This CDR3 has 13 amino acids. The ends were cut back, 4 bases at V and 7 bases at J, with 11 bases in the middle. As DNA, the CDR3 is TGTGCCAGCAGCTCGCAGGGATCCCAGCCCCAGCATTTT. Amino acid sequence: CASSSQGSQPQHF.

The V and J genes are TRBV13 and TRBJ2-3; D might be TRBD1 (6 bases). Trimming took off 0 bases at V and 4 bases at J, with 8 bases between the two ends. This CDR3 is 14 amino acids long. Germline lookup yields CDR1 PRHDT and CDR2 FYEKMQ (reference sequence). The CDR3 DNA sequence: TGTGCCAGCAGCTTAGGCAGGGGTGCAGATACGCAGTATTTT. Protein: CASSLGRGADTQYF.

The chain links TRBV30 to TRBJ1-1; the D is unclear. This CDR3 is built from 11 residues. Germline V gene lookup returns CDR1 GTSNPN and CDR2 SVGIG (reference sequence). V gave up 8 bases and J gave up 3 bases, with 10 bases separating them. CDR3 loop: CAGDEDTEAFF. Here the CDR3 DNA reads TGTGCCGGGGATGAGGACACTGAAGCTTTCTTT.

The chain joins TRBV19 to TRBJ2-7, with TRBD1 matching 10 bases. This CDR3 comprises 14 residues. Germline-derived CDR1 and CDR2 are LNHDA and SQIVND (reference sequence). Losses at the gene ends were 6 bases for V and 6 bases for J; bases not matched to a gene: 8. CDR3 protein: CASRPGQGNIEQYV. In DNA form, the CDR3 reads TGTGCCAGTAGGCCGGGACAGGGGAATATCGAGCAGTACGTC.

V gene TRBV29-1 combines with J gene TRBJ1-1, with D maybe TRBD1 (5 bases). Germline lookup yields CDR1 SQVTM and CDR2 ANQGSEA. CDR3 length equals 13 residues. V lost 4 bases and J 5 bases, leaving 14 bases between the germline ends. The CDR3 nucleotides read TGCAGCGTTGTTCGGGGGTGGAGGACTGAAGCTTTCTTT. Translated, it gives CSVVRGWRTEAFF.

This clone was picked up one time. The rearrangement links TRBV7-6 to TRBJ1-2, with TRBD1 matching 9 bases. J was trimmed by 9 bases and V by 5 bases; bases with no gene match: 7. The germline V gene encodes CDR1 SGHVS and CDR2 FNYEAQ. The CDR3 totals 13 residues. CDR3 in amino acids: CASSTGQGGSYTF. Here the CDR3 DNA reads TGTGCCAGCAGCACGGGACAGGGTGGGAGCTACACCTTC.